The 23 T cell receptor beta chains given below trace back to one sample, sequenced in a study of cytomegalovirus exposure and HLA in healthy donors. The PCR contained 60 Vbeta and 13 Jbeta primers. Method: immunoSEQ multiplex PCR; TCRdb's copy keeps in-frame clones and lacks some. This table has 100,000 to 150,000 clones, 80% appearing once. Sequencing input: PBMCs. The receptor set was obtained from a man aged 40-49 years in good health and CMV-seronegative.

CDR3 residues: CASRGGANTGELFF. The CDR3 coding sequence is TGTGCCAGCAGGGGGGGGGCGAACACCGGGGAGCTGTTTTTT. The chain combines TRBV25-1 with TRBJ2-2; 7 bases are a match to TRBD2. J gave up 0 bases and V 6 bases, and 1 base lay outside the gene matches. The length of the CDR3 is 14 residues. Germline assignment: CDR1 MGHDK and CDR2 SYGVNS.

The chain carries TRBV5-1 and TRBJ1-1; 8 nucleotides agree with TRBD1. Germline loops: CDR1 SGHRS, CDR2 YFSETQ. After removal of 2 bases from V and 1 base from J, the junction contained 4 bases not matched to a gene. The CDR3 contains 15 residues. CDR3 DNA sequence: TGCGCCAGCAGCTTATCCGGGACAGGGAACACTGAAGCTTTCTTT. It encodes CASSLSGTGNTEAFF. Full variable domain (missing parts from reference TRBV5-1 and TRBJ1-1): KAGVTQTPRYLIKTRGQQVTLSCSPISGHRSVSWYQQTPGQGLQFLFEYFSETQRNKGNFPGRFSGRQFSNSRSEMNVSTLELGDSALYLCASSLSGTGNTEAFFGQGTRLTVV.

The chain has TRBV28 and TRBJ2-7; 7 nucleotides agree with TRBD1. Germline values: CDR1 MDHEN, CDR2 SYDVKM. J gave up 2 bases and V 7 bases, and 5 bases lay outside the gene matches. This CDR3 has 13 amino acids. CDR3 amino acids: CASKPGGAYEQYF. In nucleotides, the CDR3 is TGTGCCAGCAAACCAGGGGGAGCCTACGAGCAGTACTTC.

The rearrangement links TRBV15 to TRBJ2-1; 10 bases are a match to TRBD2. Trimming at V came to 0 bases and at J to 6 bases, leaving 5 bases not matched to a gene. This CDR3 region has 16 residues. Germline V gives CDR1 LNHNV, CDR2 YYDKDF (reference sequence). The CDR3 nucleotides read TGTGCCACCAGCAGAGATAGGGCTAGCGGGAGCAATGAGCAGTTCTTC. Encoded protein: CATSRDRASGSNEQFF. The whole variable domain, filled in from reference TRBV15 and TRBJ2-1, reads DAMVIQNPRYQVTQFGKPVTLSCSQTLNHNVMYWYQQKSSQAPKLLFHYYDKDFNNEADTPDNFQSRRPNTSFCFLDIRSPGLGDTAMYLCATSRDRASGSNEQFFGPGTRLTVL.

The rearrangement links TRBV10-2 to TRBJ2-7; the D gene is possibly TRBD1 (7 bases). This CDR3 spans 15 amino acids. The V end was cut by 6 bases, the J end by 6 bases, with 21 bases between. Looked up from germline, CDR1 is WSHSY and CDR2 is SAAADI. CDR3 sequence: CASSTGAGLGGEQYV. CDR3 sequence (DNA): TGCGCCAGCAGCACAGGGGCGGGGTTGGGGGGCGAGCAGTACGTC.

The chain employs TRBV28 and TRBJ2-7; TRBD2 agrees at 7 bases. The CDR3 is 13 amino acids. The ends lost 8 bases at V and 3 bases at J; junction bases unmatched: 7. Per the germline V gene, CDR1 is MDHEN and CDR2 is SYDVKM. The DNA for the CDR3 is TGTGCCAGCGAGGCGGGAGCCCTCTACGAGCAGTACTTC. Its protein is CASEAGALYEQYF.

This clone showed up just once. Because the CDR3 is missing its conserved closing phenylalanine or tryptophan, this is likely a read error. The DNA is left out, because the CDR3 cannot be placed on it with certainty; the CDR3 is given as TCRdb lists it. The CDR3 here is CASSSWTGFDLFV. V usage is TRBV5-6 and J usage is TRBJ1-4; the D call of TRBD1 is as the table states it, not checked on the DNA. Per germline, CDR1 SGHDT and CDR2 YYEEEE. The CDR3 is made up of 13 amino acids, end residues included.

The chain is built from TRBV2 and TRBJ1-1; weak D call: TRBD1 (6 bases). V was trimmed by 6 bases and J by 11 bases, leaving 22 bases between them. CDR1 is SNHLY and CDR2 is FYNNEI in the germline V gene. This CDR3 contains 14 residues. As DNA, the CDR3 is TGTGCCAGCAGCGCCAATACAGGGTCACGGCGGGCTTTCTTT. Amino acid sequence: CASSANTGSRRAFF.

The V gene is TRBV19, the J gene TRBJ1-1; D is possibly TRBD1 (6 bases). V lost 3 bases and J 3 bases, leaving 11 bases between the germline ends. The germline V gene has CDR1 LNHDA and CDR2 SQIVND (reference sequence). This CDR3 is 14 amino acids long. This CDR3 reads CASSIPRGHTEAFF. In DNA, the CDR3 is TGTGCCAGTAGTATCCCCAGGGGACACACTGAAGCTTTCTTT.

This rearrangement joins TRBV7-2 to TRBJ2-7; 9 nucleotides match TRBD1. The CDR3 has 15 residues. Trimming removed 3 bases from V and 4 bases from J; junction bases left unmatched: 7. Germline assignment: CDR1 SGHTA and CDR2 FQGNSA. CDR3 in DNA: TGTGCCAGCAGCTTCGGGACAGGGATGTATTACGAGCAGTACTTC. Protein product: CASSFGTGMYYEQYF.

Only a few counts were recorded for this clone. The rearrangement uses TRBV6-1 and TRBJ2-7, with 9 bases that match TRBD2. The CDR3 is made up of 15 amino acids. Germline CDR1 and CDR2: MNHNS and SASEGT. After removal of 8 bases from V and 2 bases from J, the junction contained 10 bases not matched to a gene. CDR3: CASEPLTSGAYEQYF. Here the CDR3 DNA reads TGTGCCAGCGAACCCTTGACTAGCGGAGCCTACGAGCAGTACTTC.

Here the CDR3 reads CASSLTGGIGELFF. The CDR3 DNA is TGTGCCAGCAGCTTGACAGGGGGCATCGGGGAGCTGTTTTTT. The chain carries TRBV7-2 and TRBJ2-2, with TRBD1 matching over 10 bases. The junction had 2 bases not matched to a gene; V was cut back by 3 bases and J by 7 bases. There are 14 residues in the CDR3. CDR1 is SGHTA and CDR2 is FQGNSA in the germline V gene.

The rearrangement joins TRBV5-1 to TRBJ2-1, with a tentative D call TRBD2 (5 bases). Germline V lookup: CDR1 SGHRS, CDR2 YFSETQ. The CDR3 has 15 residues. Between the trimmed V and J ends, which lost 2 bases and 1 base, there was a span of 10 bases. The CDR3 nucleotides are TGCGCCAGCAGCTTCGAGGGAACGTCCTACAATGAGCAGTTCTTC. Translating it yields CASSFEGTSYNEQFF.

The genes are TRBV19 and TRBJ2-1, with 8 bases that match TRBD1. CDR3 length equals 15 residues. Germline V gene data show CDR1 as LNHDA and CDR2 as SQIVND (reference sequence). V dropped 4 bases and J dropped 8; count of bases not matched to a gene: 10. The CDR3 DNA is TGTGCCAGTAGTAGGCGGACAGGGTTCCAAGATGAGCAGTTCTTC. This translates into CASSRRTGFQDEQFF.

The chain employs TRBV7-2 and TRBJ2-3; 14 nucleotides align to TRBD2. Germline CDR1 is SGHTA and CDR2 is FQGNSA. Trimming took 3 bases from V and 2 from J; bases not matched to a gene: 4. This CDR3 comprises 17 residues. The CDR3 region is CASSLGTSGGHTDTQYF. The CDR3 nucleotides are TGTGCCAGCAGCTTGGGGACTAGCGGGGGCCACACAGATACGCAGTATTTT.

In its sample, this clone was seen a few times. The chain is built from TRBV2 and TRBJ2-7; 10 bases match TRBD1. The CDR3 contains 14 residues. CDR1 is SNHLY, CDR2 FYNNEI, per germline. With 5 bases clipped from V and 5 bases from J, the junction kept 6 bases outside the gene matches. The CDR3 sequence: CASSLTGTGDEQYF. CDR3 DNA: TGTGCCAGCAGTTTAACCGGGACAGGGGACGAGCAGTACTTC. The full variable domain, with the rest looked up from reference TRBV2 and TRBJ2-7, is EPEVTQTPSHQVTQMGQEVILRCVPISNHLYFYWYRQILGQKVEFLVSFYNNEISEKSEIFDDQFSVERPDGSNFTLKIRSTKLEDSAMYFCASSLTGTGDEQYFGPGTRLTVT.

CDR3 amino acids: CASSPGLAGTTGELFF. The CDR3, as DNA: TGTGCCAGCAGCCCCGGACTAGCGGGGACCACCGGGGAGCTGTTTTTT. The chain employs TRBV7-7 and TRBJ2-2, with 12 nucleotides matching TRBD2. The germline CDR1 and CDR2 sequences are SSHAT and FNYEAQ (reference sequence). Trimming took 5 bases from V and 4 from J; bases not matched to a gene: 5. The CDR3 runs to 16 residues.

The CDR3 DNA is TGTGCCAGGGCCCCAGGGGCTAACTATGGCTACACCTTC. It yields the protein CARAPGANYGYTF. The chain combines TRBV30 with TRBJ1-2, with a weak D call TRBD1 (6 bases). CDR3 size: 13 residues. V lost 8 bases, J lost 0 bases, and 13 bases lay in between. Per germline, CDR1 GTSNPN and CDR2 SVGIG (reference sequence).

The chain recombines TRBV18 with TRBJ1-2; D is perhaps TRBD1 (6 bases). V lost 2 bases to trimming and J lost 8 bases, with 24 bases between them. The CDR3 has 17 amino acids. CDR1 and CDR2 (germline): KGHSH, LQKENI. The CDR3 sequence: CASSPSYVSSGESGYTF. DNA of the CDR3: TGTGCCAGCTCACCAAGTTATGTTTCATCAGGGGAGAGCGGCTACACCTTC.

The chain employs TRBV5-1 and TRBJ2-2; no definite D call. This CDR3 has 16 amino acids. V was pared by 3 bases and J by 1 base, with 13 bases between. Germline V gene data show CDR1 as SGHRS and CDR2 as YFSETQ. As DNA, the CDR3 is TGCGCCAGCAGCTCAGTCCTGCCCATGAACACCGGGGAGCTGTTTTTT. This gives the protein CASSSVLPMNTGELFF.

This chain connects TRBV6-1 to TRBJ1-6, with 10 bases that match TRBD1. The CDR3 length is 16 residues. Losses at the gene ends were 3 bases for V and 8 bases for J; bases not matched to a gene: 7. Germline-derived CDR1 and CDR2 are MNHNS and SASEGT. The CDR3 nucleotides read TGTGCCAGCAGTGATACCCCGGGACAGGGGTATTCACCCCTCCACTTT. This gives the protein CASSDTPGQGYSPLHF.

The chain has TRBV5-1 and TRBJ2-1; D is perhaps TRBD2 (5 bases). The CDR3 is made up of 13 amino acids. The V gene lost 2 bases and the J gene lost 5 bases, with 8 bases spanning the gap. Germline CDR1 and CDR2: SGHRS and YFSETQ. CDR3 protein: CASSFEGNNEQFF. The CDR3, as DNA: TGCGCCAGCAGCTTTGAGGGAAACAATGAGCAGTTCTTC.

The rearrangement uses TRBV5-6 and TRBJ1-1; D perhaps matches TRBD1 (6 bases). Germline V gives CDR1 SGHDT, CDR2 YYEEEE. Trimming shortened V by 4 bases and J by 1 base, and 14 bases separated the two germline ends. The CDR3 is 15 amino acids. CDR3 bases: TGTGCCAGCAGCCCGGACAGCGCGCGGAACACTGAAGCTTTCTTT. It translates to CASSPDSARNTEAFF.